These 20 T cell receptor beta chains were sequenced from one sample in a study of vaccination and CD4 T cells after COVID-19. Sequencing of DNA taken from cultured CD4+ T cells relied on the Oncomine TCR Beta short-read assay. TCRdb called the PCR reads again in MiXCR, with one record for every CDR3 protein. The sample has 6,500 to 7,500 distinct CDR3 sequences, roughly 67% seen once. No cognate antigen is known for these TCRs. The sample's treatment: roughly 10-day PBMC culture with coronavirus spike peptide pools or control peptides (ViraFEST assay). Source material: CD4+ T cells from blood, cultured in vitro. These receptor sequences come from a human donor who had recovered from COVID-19.

The V and J genes are TRBV10-2 and TRBJ2-5; tentative D call: TRBD1 (6 bases). The CDR3 is 14 residues long. Deletions cut 6 bases from V and 5 bases from J, with 16 bases between. Looked up from germline, CDR1 is WSHSY and CDR2 is SAAADI. CDR3 protein: CASRTNRAGETQYF. The CDR3 DNA reads TGCGCCAGCAGGACGAACAGGGCCGGGGAGACCCAGTACTTC.

The rearrangement joins TRBV6-1 to TRBJ1-5; no clear D. Per germline, CDR1 MNHNS and CDR2 SASEGT. With 11 bases removed from V and 3 bases from J, the gap between germline ends came to 17 bases. The CDR3 is 14 residues long. CDR3 amino acids: CAPKGHSFNQPQHF. For the CDR3, the DNA is TGTGCCCCAAAAGGGCACAGCTTCAATCAGCCCCAGCATTTT.

This rearrangement joins TRBV11-3 to TRBJ2-7, with TRBD2 matching over 9 bases. In germline, CDR1 is SGHNT, CDR2 YENEEA. The CDR3 consists of 15 residues. The trim removed 1 base at V and 4 bases at J, leaving 5 bases unmatched. The CDR3 reads CASSLGTSGWYEQYF. The CDR3 DNA reads as TGTGCCAGCAGCTTAGGAACTAGCGGGTGGTACGAGCAGTACTTC.

V usage is TRBV7-2 and J usage is TRBJ2-7; no reliable D call. Germline V gene data show CDR1 as SGHTA and CDR2 as FQGNSA. V lost 0 bases and J 1 base, leaving 10 bases between the germline ends. This CDR3 is built from 15 residues. The CDR3 nucleotides are TGTGCCAGCAGCTTAGCGGCAAGGAAATCCTACGAGCAGTACTTC. Its translation: CASSLAARKSYEQYF.

V usage is TRBV4-2 and J usage is TRBJ2-7; D not certain. Germline assignment: CDR1 LGHNA and CDR2 YNFKEQ. The CDR3 contains 16 residues. Deletions cut 1 base from V and 0 bases from J, with 13 bases between. CDR3 nucleotide sequence: TGTGCCAGCAGCCAAGGGGTTCGGGCCTACTCCTACGAGCAGTACTTC. This translates into CASSQGVRAYSYEQYF.

This chain uses TRBV7-3 with TRBJ1-6; 9 nucleotides agree with TRBD1. CDR1 and CDR2 from the germline V gene are SGHTA and FQGTGA. V gave up 5 bases and J gave up 10 bases; unmatched junction bases: 6. The CDR3 totals 14 residues. CDR3 nucleotide sequence: TGTGCCAGCAGCCTACGACAGGGGGAATCACCCCTCCACTTT. It translates to CASSLRQGESPLHF. The full variable domain, its missing parts supplied by reference TRBV7-3 and TRBJ1-6, is GAGVSQTPSNKVTEKGKYVELRCDPISGHTALYWYRQSLGQGPEFLIYFQGTGAADDSGLPNDRFFAVRPEGSVSTLKIQRTERGDSAVYLCASSLRQGESPLHFGNGTRLTVT.

In this sample, this clonotype turned up a few times. The chain carries TRBV20-1 and TRBJ1-2; no reliable D call. V lost 6 bases and J lost 1, with 9 bases in between. Germline CDR1 and CDR2: DFQATT and SNEGSKA (reference sequence). The CDR3 runs to 12 residues. The CDR3 reads CSAPTVNYGYTF. For the CDR3, the DNA is TGCAGTGCCCCGACGGTTAACTATGGCTACACCTTC.

The rearrangement joins TRBV6-4 to TRBJ2-2, with a weak D call TRBD2 (5 bases). The CDR3 sequence is 14 residues long. The V gene lost 5 bases and the J gene lost 4 bases, with 11 bases spanning the gap. Germline CDR1 is MRHNA and CDR2 is SNTAGT. CDR3 sequence (DNA): TGTGCCAGCAGTCAAGAGGGAGTCACCGGGGAGCTGTTTTTT. Protein sequence: CASSQEGVTGELFF.

This clonotype occurred a few times. The chain joins TRBV7-2 to TRBJ2-5; 10 nucleotides match TRBD2. The CDR3 consists of 14 residues. Germline lookup yields CDR1 SGHTA and CDR2 FQGNSA. V was pared by 3 bases and J by 5 bases, with 3 bases of the junction left unmatched. In nucleotides, the CDR3 is TGTGCCAGCAGCTTTAATAGCGGGAGGGAGACCCAGTACTTC. It yields the protein CASSFNSGRETQYF.

V gene TRBV20-1 combines with J gene TRBJ1-1; D ambiguous. The CDR3 contains 11 residues. V was shortened by 7 bases and J by 7 bases, with 13 bases between the two germline ends. Germline V lookup: CDR1 DFQATT, CDR2 SNEGSKA (reference sequence). This chain's CDR3 is CSVRSRGEAFF. In DNA form, the CDR3 reads TGCAGTGTACGCTCACGAGGTGAAGCTTTCTTT.

This clonotype was counted only a few times. The chain couples TRBV7-3 to TRBJ2-5; D unresolved. V lost 3 bases to trimming and J lost 4 bases, with 6 bases between them. Germline-derived CDR1 and CDR2 are SGHTA and FQGTGA. The CDR3 runs 12 residues. CDR3 DNA: TGTGCCAGCAGCTTCAGAGGAGAGACCCAGTACTTC. This gives the protein CASSFRGETQYF.

This clonotype has more than one count but fewer than ten. CDR3 residues: CASRGTGHLEQPQHF. CDR3 in DNA: TGTGCCAGCAGGGGGACCGGGCACCTGGAACAGCCCCAGCATTTT. The chain combines TRBV28 with TRBJ1-5; D might be TRBD1 (5 bases). Trimming shortened V by 6 bases and J by 7 bases, and 19 bases separated the two germline ends. The germline V gene encodes CDR1 MDHEN and CDR2 SYDVKM. The CDR3 extends over 15 amino acids.

V is TRBV12-5 and J is TRBJ1-1, with D perhaps TRBD1 (6 bases). This CDR3 comprises 13 residues. V lost 6 bases to trimming and J lost 2 bases, with 10 bases between them. Looked up from germline, CDR1 is LGHNT and CDR2 is FRNRAP. The CDR3 DNA reads TGTGCTAGTGGCGCGGACAGAAACACTGAAGCTTTCTTT. Translating it yields CASGADRNTEAFF. The full variable domain, completed using reference TRBV12-5 and TRBJ1-1, is DARVTQTPRHKVTEMGQEVTMRCQPILGHNTVFWYRQTMMQGLELLAYFRNRAPLDDSGMPKDRFSAEMPDATLATLKIQPSEPRDSAVYFCASGADRNTEAFFGQGTRLTVV.

This clonotype came up a few times. The chain carries TRBV19 and TRBJ1-6; a weak D match, TRBD1 (5 bases). Germline V lookup: CDR1 LNHDA, CDR2 SQIVND (reference sequence). With 7 bases removed from V and 7 bases from J, the gap between germline ends came to 17 bases. CDR3 size: 15 residues. CDR3 nucleotides: TGTGCCAGTAAACTCTCCAGGGCAAGGAATTCACCCCTCCACTTT. Protein product: CASKLSRARNSPLHF.

This clonotype was picked up a small number of times. DNA for the CDR3: TGCAGTGCTAGAGATCCGGGACGCCAAGGCGTAGAGCAGTTCTTC. It specifies CSARDPGRQGVEQFF. The gene calls are TRBV20-1 and TRBJ2-1; the D call may be TRBD1 or TRBD2 (5 bases each). The V end was cut by 0 bases, the J end by 10 bases, with 19 bases between. CDR3 length: 15 residues. Germline V gene data show CDR1 as DFQATT and CDR2 as SNEGSKA (reference sequence).

V gene TRBV10-3 combines with J gene TRBJ1-2; perhaps TRBD1 as D (6 bases). The CDR3 sequence is 14 residues long. Germline loops: CDR1 ENHRY, CDR2 SYGVKD. V lost 4 bases and J lost 5, with 14 bases in between. The CDR3 DNA reads TGTGCCATCAGTGCGTCGGACAGCGGGTATGGCTACACCTTC. This encodes CAISASDSGYGYTF.

The chain uses TRBV6-2 or TRBV6-3 and TRBJ1-5; D might be TRBD1 (5 bases). CDR3 length: 16 amino acids. The germline V and J ends were trimmed by 2 bases and 5 bases, with 16 bases remaining between them. CDR1 and CDR2 (germline): MNHEY, SVGEGT. The CDR3 reads CASSYQTGYGDQPQHF. For the CDR3, the DNA is TGTGCCAGCAGTTACCAAACAGGCTACGGGGATCAGCCCCAGCATTTT.

In its sample, this clonotype was seen a few times. The genes are TRBV6-5 and TRBJ1-2, with D possibly TRBD1 on 5 matching bases. Germline CDR1 and CDR2: MNHEY and SVGAGI. With 4 bases removed from V and 4 bases from J, the gap between germline ends came to 19 bases. The CDR3 spans 16 residues. The CDR3 spells CASSSSGTQAFYGYTF. The CDR3 DNA reads TGTGCCAGCAGTTCGTCCGGGACGCAAGCCTTCTATGGCTACACCTTC.

The genes are TRBV27 and TRBJ2-7; D is unclear. Germline CDR1 reads MNHEY; CDR2 reads SMNVEV (reference sequence). The ends were cut back, 6 bases at V and 7 bases at J, with 13 bases in the middle. The CDR3 has 12 residues. CDR3 protein: CASRQSVGEQYF. CDR3 in DNA: TGTGCCAGCAGGCAGTCGGTCGGGGAGCAGTACTTC.

This clonotype was observed once. The gene calls are TRBV20-1 and TRBJ2-2, with 10 bases aligning to TRBD1. Germline lookup yields CDR1 DFQATT and CDR2 SNEGSKA (reference sequence). Trimming took 3 bases from V and 5 from J; bases not matched to a gene: 3. This CDR3 contains 14 residues. CDR3 sequence reads: CSASRTGGTGELFF. The CDR3 DNA is TGCAGTGCTAGCAGGACAGGGGGGACCGGGGAGCTGTTTTTT.